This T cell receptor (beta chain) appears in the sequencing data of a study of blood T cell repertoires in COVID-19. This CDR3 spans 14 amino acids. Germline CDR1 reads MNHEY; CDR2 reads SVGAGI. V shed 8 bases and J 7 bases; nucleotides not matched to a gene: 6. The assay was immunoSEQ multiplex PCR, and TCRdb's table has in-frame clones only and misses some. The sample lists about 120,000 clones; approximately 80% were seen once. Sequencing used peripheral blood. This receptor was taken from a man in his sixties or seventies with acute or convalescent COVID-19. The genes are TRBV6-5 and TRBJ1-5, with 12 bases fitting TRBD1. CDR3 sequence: CASAGTGGQQPQHF. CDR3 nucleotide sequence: TGTGCCAGCGCCGGGACAGGGGGCCAACAGCCCCAGCATTTT.